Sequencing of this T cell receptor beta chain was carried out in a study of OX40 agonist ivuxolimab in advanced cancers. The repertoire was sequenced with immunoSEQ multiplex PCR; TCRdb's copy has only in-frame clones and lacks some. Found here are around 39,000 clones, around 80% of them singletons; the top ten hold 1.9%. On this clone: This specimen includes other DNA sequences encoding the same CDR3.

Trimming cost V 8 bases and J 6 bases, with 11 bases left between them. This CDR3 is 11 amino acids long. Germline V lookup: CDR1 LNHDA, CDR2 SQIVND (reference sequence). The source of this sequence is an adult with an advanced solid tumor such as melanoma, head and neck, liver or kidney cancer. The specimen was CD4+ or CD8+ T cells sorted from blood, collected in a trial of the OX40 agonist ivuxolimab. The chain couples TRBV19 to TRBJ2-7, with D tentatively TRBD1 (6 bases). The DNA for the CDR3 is TGTGCCAGTGGAACAGGGTCCGAGCAGTACTTC. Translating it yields CASGTGSEQYF.